These T cell receptor beta chains were read from a single sample in a study of shared clonotypes between healthy human individuals. Some clones are missing from TCRdb's copy, which holds only in-frame ones; the method was immunoSEQ multiplex PCR. The sample holds about 550,000 clones; about 95% are singletons and the top ten take about 0.11%. Sequencing used naive CD8+ T cells sorted from blood. Receptors were obtained from a woman under 40 in good health. Each CDR3 is given with its conserved first and last residue. Each record gives: clone size, CDR3 length, V gene, J gene, D gene, CDR3 DNA, CDR3 protein. The D gene is left open where the match is weak. Clone size is shown for a subset of rows, as once, few, many or a class of expanded clone.

clone size: once; CDR3 length: 14; V gene: TRBV6-5; J gene: TRBJ2-1; D gene: NA; CDR3 DNA: TGTGCCAGCAGTCCTCCACGCTCCTACAATGAGCAGTTCTTC; CDR3 protein: CASSPPRSYNEQFF
clone size: NA; CDR3 length: 16; V gene: TRBV7-2; J gene: TRBJ2-1; D gene: TRBD2; CDR3 DNA: TGTGCCGGAAATTTCGCGGGAGGGCCGTTTGGGAATGAGCAGTTCTTC; CDR3 protein: CAGNFAGGPFGNEQFF
clone size: NA; CDR3 length: 15; V gene: TRBV28; J gene: TRBJ2-1; D gene: NA; CDR3 DNA: TGTGCCAGCAGTTTAGGGGGAGGACCTTACAATGAGCAGTTCTTC; CDR3 protein: CASSLGGGPYNEQFF
clone size: NA; CDR3 length: 15; V gene: TRBV25-1; J gene: TRBJ2-5; D gene: NA; CDR3 DNA: TGTGCCAGCAGTGAATTTTTGACTAGCCAAGAGACCCAGTACTTC; CDR3 protein: CASSEFLTSQETQYF
clone size: NA; CDR3 length: 12; V gene: TRBV2; J gene: TRBJ2-7; D gene: NA; CDR3 DNA: TGTGCCAGCACGGGACCGACTTACGAGCAGTACTTC; CDR3 protein: CASTGPTYEQYF
clone size: NA; CDR3 length: 17; V gene: TRBV19; J gene: TRBJ2-7; D gene: TRBD2; CDR3 DNA: TGTGCCAGTAGTATAGACCCCCCGCGGGAGGGCCTATCCGAGCAGTACTTC; CDR3 protein: CASSIDPPREGLSEQYF
clone size: NA; CDR3 length: 12; V gene: TRBV29-1; J gene: TRBJ2-1; D gene: NA; CDR3 DNA: TGCAGCGTATACACGCTATACAATGAGCAGTTCTTC; CDR3 protein: CSVYTLYNEQFF
clone size: NA; CDR3 length: 15; V gene: TRBV6-1; J gene: TRBJ2-7; D gene: NA; CDR3 DNA: TGTGCCAGCAGCCCTGAGCAGGTTGAGTCCTACGAGCAGTACTTC; CDR3 protein: CASSPEQVESYEQYF
clone size: NA; CDR3 length: 15; V gene: TRBV2; J gene: TRBJ2-1; D gene: TRBD1; CDR3 DNA: TGTGCCAGCACGGAGACAGGGGGTGCTTACAATGAGCAGTTCTTC; CDR3 protein: CASTETGGAYNEQFF
clone size: NA; CDR3 length: 13; V gene: TRBV5-6; J gene: TRBJ2-7; D gene: NA; CDR3 DNA: TGTGCCAGCAGCTTGGCAGGGTTCAACGAGCAGTACTTC; CDR3 protein: CASSLAGFNEQYF
clone size: NA; CDR3 length: 15; V gene: TRBV19; J gene: TRBJ2-7; D gene: NA; CDR3 DNA: TGTGCCAGTAGTCTCCGGGGCGGGGCCACCTACGAGCAGTACTTC; CDR3 protein: CASSLRGGATYEQYF
clone size: NA; CDR3 length: 13; V gene: TRBV7-9; J gene: TRBJ2-7; D gene: NA; CDR3 DNA: TGTGCCAGCAGCACGGGAGTCTCCTACGAGCAGTACTTC; CDR3 protein: CASSTGVSYEQYF
clone size: NA; CDR3 length: 15; V gene: TRBV6-1; J gene: TRBJ2-2; D gene: TRBD2; CDR3 DNA: TGTGCCAGCAGCGAAATAGCGGGACCCACCGGGGAGCTGTTTTTT; CDR3 protein: CASSEIAGPTGELFF
clone size: NA; CDR3 length: 21; V gene: TRBV9; J gene: TRBJ2-1; D gene: TRBD2; CDR3 DNA: TGTGCCAGCAGCCACAGGGGTAGGGGACTAGCGGGAGAGGGGTCCTACAATGAGCAGTTCTTC; CDR3 protein: CASSHRGRGLAGEGSYNEQFF
clone size: NA; CDR3 length: 11; V gene: TRBV5-4; J gene: TRBJ1-2; D gene: NA; CDR3 DNA: TGTGCCAGCAGCTGGGATTATGACTACACCTTC; CDR3 protein: CASSWDYDYTF
clone size: few; CDR3 length: 11; V gene: TRBV7-9; J gene: TRBJ2-5; D gene: NA; CDR3 DNA: TGTGCCAGCAGCAACCAAGAGACCCAGTACTTC; CDR3 protein: CASSNQETQYF
clone size: NA; CDR3 length: 14; V gene: TRBV5-6; J gene: TRBJ1-4; D gene: TRBD1; CDR3 DNA: TGTGCCAGCAGCTCCGGACAGGGTATTGGAAAACTGTTTTTT; CDR3 protein: CASSSGQGIGKLFF
clone size: NA; CDR3 length: 14; V gene: TRBV7-9; J gene: TRBJ1-2; D gene: NA; CDR3 DNA: TGTGCCAGCAGCTTAGAAATGGATAACTATGGCTACACCTTC; CDR3 protein: CASSLEMDNYGYTF
clone size: NA; CDR3 length: 13; V gene: TRBV28; J gene: TRBJ2-4; D gene: NA; CDR3 DNA: TGTGCCAGCAGTACCCTCCTGGAAAACATTCAGTACTTC; CDR3 protein: CASSTLLENIQYF
clone size: NA; CDR3 length: 11; V gene: TRBV20-1; J gene: TRBJ1-2; D gene: NA; CDR3 DNA: TGCAGTGTTAGAACTAACTATGGCTACACCTTC; CDR3 protein: CSVRTNYGYTF
clone size: NA; CDR3 length: 15; V gene: TRBV7-9; J gene: TRBJ2-7; D gene: NA; CDR3 DNA: TGTGCCAGCAGCTTTGGGGGGCCGAGGTCTGACGAGCAGTACTTC; CDR3 protein: CASSFGGPRSDEQYF
clone size: NA; CDR3 length: 15; V gene: TRBV28; J gene: TRBJ1-5; D gene: NA; CDR3 DNA: TGTGCCAGCAGTTTCCCAGCAACGGAGGGACAGCCCCAGCATTTT; CDR3 protein: CASSFPATEGQPQHF
clone size: NA; CDR3 length: 16; V gene: TRBV7-8; J gene: TRBJ2-3; D gene: NA; CDR3 DNA: TGTGCCAGCAGCCCGAAGAGGGGGGGAGGCACAGATACGCAGTATTTT; CDR3 protein: CASSPKRGGGTDTQYF
clone size: NA; CDR3 length: 15; V gene: TRBV10-1; J gene: TRBJ2-3; D gene: TRBD2; CDR3 DNA: TGCGCCAGCAGTGAGAGCGGGAGTTGGCCAGATACGCAGTATTTT; CDR3 protein: CASSESGSWPDTQYF
clone size: NA; CDR3 length: 13; V gene: TRBV15; J gene: TRBJ1-4; D gene: NA; CDR3 DNA: TGTGCCACCGTCGGACACTGGGGCGAAAAACTGTTTTTT; CDR3 protein: CATVGHWGEKLFF
clone size: once; CDR3 length: 16; V gene: TRBV9; J gene: TRBJ2-1; D gene: TRBD2; CDR3 DNA: TGTGCCAGCAGCCCGACCGGGACTAGATCCTACAATGAGCAGTTCTTC; CDR3 protein: CASSPTGTRSYNEQFF
clone size: NA; CDR3 length: 10; V gene: TRBV28; J gene: TRBJ2-7; D gene: NA; CDR3 DNA: TGTGCCAGCAGTTCGGACGAGCAGTACTTC; CDR3 protein: CASSSDEQYF
clone size: NA; CDR3 length: 15; V gene: TRBV2; J gene: TRBJ2-1; D gene: NA; CDR3 DNA: TGTGCCAGCAGTGATATGGGGAGCTCCTACAATGAGCAGTTCTTC; CDR3 protein: CASSDMGSSYNEQFF
clone size: NA; CDR3 length: 18; V gene: TRBV28; J gene: TRBJ1-5; D gene: TRBD1; CDR3 DNA: TGTGCCAGCAGCCACGACAGGGTAGGGCCCCTTAGCAATCAGCCCCAGCATTTT; CDR3 protein: CASSHDRVGPLSNQPQHF
clone size: NA; CDR3 length: 18; V gene: TRBV7-8; J gene: TRBJ2-1; D gene: NA; CDR3 DNA: TGTGCCAGCAGCTTAAGCCGCCGGGACCGATACTCCTACAATGAGCAGTTCTTC; CDR3 protein: CASSLSRRDRYSYNEQFF
clone size: NA; CDR3 length: 15; V gene: TRBV29-1; J gene: TRBJ1-1; D gene: TRBD1; CDR3 DNA: TGCAGCGTTGGGGTTGACAGGGGGATTGGCACTGAAGCTTTCTTT; CDR3 protein: CSVGVDRGIGTEAFF
clone size: NA; CDR3 length: 16; V gene: TRBV19; J gene: TRBJ2-3; D gene: NA; CDR3 DNA: TGTGCCAGTAGTTCCCCTTGGGAGGAAAACACAGATACGCAGTATTTT; CDR3 protein: CASSSPWEENTDTQYF
clone size: NA; CDR3 length: 17; V gene: TRBV11-2; J gene: TRBJ2-2; D gene: NA; CDR3 DNA: TGTGCCAGCAGCCTGGGACCGCTGATGAGCCGAACCGGGGAGCTGTTTTTT; CDR3 protein: CASSLGPLMSRTGELFF
clone size: once; CDR3 length: 15; V gene: TRBV19; J gene: TRBJ2-1; D gene: TRBD2; CDR3 DNA: TGTGCCAGTAGTATTCGGGCGGGAGTAAGGAATGAGCAGTTCTTC; CDR3 protein: CASSIRAGVRNEQFF
clone size: once; CDR3 length: 13; V gene: TRBV2; J gene: TRBJ1-2; D gene: NA; CDR3 DNA: TGTGCCAGCAGCGACGTACCCTACTATGGCTACACCTTC; CDR3 protein: CASSDVPYYGYTF
clone size: NA; CDR3 length: 16; V gene: TRBV5-1; J gene: TRBJ2-7; D gene: TRBD2; CDR3 DNA: TGCGCCAGCAGCTTAGGACTAGGCGTCGAAGCCTACGAGCAGTACTTC; CDR3 protein: CASSLGLGVEAYEQYF
clone size: NA; CDR3 length: 12; V gene: TRBV2; J gene: TRBJ2-1; D gene: NA; CDR3 DNA: TGTGCCAGCACTGCAGACAACAATGAGCAGTTCTTC; CDR3 protein: CASTADNNEQFF
clone size: NA; CDR3 length: 14; V gene: TRBV19; J gene: TRBJ2-5; D gene: NA; CDR3 DNA: TGTGCCAGTAGTAGAAGCAATTTAAAGGAGACCCAGTACTTC; CDR3 protein: CASSRSNLKETQYF
clone size: NA; CDR3 length: 12; V gene: TRBV2; J gene: TRBJ2-7; D gene: TRBD2; CDR3 DNA: TGTGCCAGCCCCGGGGAGGGCGACGAGCAGTACTTC; CDR3 protein: CASPGEGDEQYF
clone size: NA; CDR3 length: 17; V gene: TRBV25-1; J gene: TRBJ2-1; D gene: NA; CDR3 DNA: TGTGCCAGCAGAACTGATCAAGTCCTCAATTCGGGCGATGAGCAGTTCTTC; CDR3 protein: CASRTDQVLNSGDEQFF
clone size: NA; CDR3 length: 18; V gene: TRBV11-2; J gene: TRBJ2-6; D gene: TRBD1; CDR3 DNA: TGTGCCAGCAGCCCGGACAGGGGGGAGCCCTCTGGGGCCAACGTCCTGACTTTC; CDR3 protein: CASSPDRGEPSGANVLTF
clone size: NA; CDR3 length: 16; V gene: TRBV9; J gene: TRBJ2-3; D gene: NA; CDR3 DNA: TGTGCCAGCAGCGTGCTGGCAGCTAGATACACAGATACGCAGTATTTT; CDR3 protein: CASSVLAARYTDTQYF
clone size: NA; CDR3 length: 17; V gene: TRBV5-1; J gene: TRBJ2-7; D gene: TRBD1; CDR3 DNA: TGCGCCAGCAGCTTGGAAGTGACAGGGATTTTCGCCTACGAGCAGTACTTC; CDR3 protein: CASSLEVTGIFAYEQYF
clone size: NA; CDR3 length: 15; V gene: TRBV28; J gene: TRBJ2-1; D gene: NA; CDR3 DNA: TGTGCCAGCATCCTCGACCCGAGCTCCTACAATGAGCAGTTCTTC; CDR3 protein: CASILDPSSYNEQFF
clone size: NA; CDR3 length: 13; V gene: TRBV30; J gene: TRBJ2-7; D gene: TRBD2; CDR3 DNA: TGTGCCTGGATTCGGGGGGTAGGGTACGAGCAGTACTTC; CDR3 protein: CAWIRGVGYEQYF
clone size: NA; CDR3 length: 17; V gene: TRBV9; J gene: TRBJ2-2; D gene: NA; CDR3 DNA: TGTGCCAGCAGCGTAGATTTCGGGACCCCGAACACCGGGGAGCTGTTTTTT; CDR3 protein: CASSVDFGTPNTGELFF
clone size: NA; CDR3 length: 15; V gene: TRBV27; J gene: TRBJ2-1; D gene: TRBD2; CDR3 DNA: TGTGCCAGCAGTCTTAGCGGGATTAGGAACAATGAGCAGTTCTTC; CDR3 protein: CASSLSGIRNNEQFF
clone size: NA; CDR3 length: 12; V gene: TRBV5-8; J gene: TRBJ2-3; D gene: NA; CDR3 DNA: TGTGCCAGCAGCTTGGCCGTCCGTACGCAGTATTTT; CDR3 protein: CASSLAVRTQYF
clone size: once; CDR3 length: 16; V gene: TRBV2; J gene: TRBJ2-7; D gene: NA; CDR3 DNA: TGTGCCAGCAGTGAAAGGGCAGCCCCCGTGTTCTACGAGCAGTACTTC; CDR3 protein: CASSERAAPVFYEQYF
clone size: NA; CDR3 length: 17; V gene: TRBV21-1; J gene: TRBJ1-3; D gene: NA; CDR3 DNA: TGTGCCAGCAGCAAAGAGAGGACAGGACAGCCTGGAAACACCATATATTTT; CDR3 protein: CASSKERTGQPGNTIYF
clone size: NA; CDR3 length: 17; V gene: TRBV7-9; J gene: TRBJ2-3; D gene: TRBD1; CDR3 DNA: TGTGCCAGCAGCTCCCGACAGGGGGGGGAGACTGGTGATACGCAGTATTTT; CDR3 protein: CASSSRQGGETGDTQYF
clone size: once; CDR3 length: 16; V gene: TRBV2; J gene: TRBJ1-2; D gene: NA; CDR3 DNA: TGTGCCAGCAGTGATCGGCCCAACACCCCTAACTATGGCTACACCTTC; CDR3 protein: CASSDRPNTPNYGYTF
clone size: NA; CDR3 length: 14; V gene: TRBV5-5; J gene: TRBJ1-1; D gene: NA; CDR3 DNA: TGTGCCAGCAGCTTTCGGCAGGCGGACACTGAAGCTTTCTTT; CDR3 protein: CASSFRQADTEAFF
clone size: once; CDR3 length: 15; V gene: TRBV4-1; J gene: TRBJ1-1; D gene: NA; CDR3 DNA: TGCGCCAGCAGCCCAATGGAGGGGAAAGACACTGAAGCTTTCTTT; CDR3 protein: CASSPMEGKDTEAFF
clone size: once; CDR3 length: 15; V gene: TRBV4-1; J gene: TRBJ2-1; D gene: NA; CDR3 DNA: TGCGCCAGCAGCAATCCGGGACTGGCCTTCAATGAGCAGTTCTTC; CDR3 protein: CASSNPGLAFNEQFF
clone size: NA; CDR3 length: 14; V gene: TRBV5-1; J gene: TRBJ2-1; D gene: NA; CDR3 DNA: TGCGCCAGCAACCTCCAGACTAGTTCGAATGAGCAGTTCTTC; CDR3 protein: CASNLQTSSNEQFF
clone size: NA; CDR3 length: 13; V gene: TRBV10-2; J gene: TRBJ2-2; D gene: NA; CDR3 DNA: TGCGCCAGCAGTGAGACGAACACCGGGGAGCTGTTTTTT; CDR3 protein: CASSETNTGELFF
clone size: NA; CDR3 length: 11; V gene: TRBV2; J gene: TRBJ2-1; D gene: NA; CDR3 DNA: TGTGCCAGCAGTCCTCCCAATGAGCAGTTCTTC; CDR3 protein: CASSPPNEQFF
clone size: NA; CDR3 length: 13; V gene: TRBV27; J gene: TRBJ2-5; D gene: TRBD1; CDR3 DNA: TGTGCCAGCAGTTTTGGGACAGGGGTTGAGCAGTACTTC; CDR3 protein: CASSFGTGVEQYF
clone size: NA; CDR3 length: 12; V gene: TRBV7-9; J gene: TRBJ1-1; D gene: NA; CDR3 DNA: TGTGCCAGCAGCTTCGTATTGGCTGAAGCTTTCTTT; CDR3 protein: CASSFVLAEAFF